Detailed here is one T cell receptor beta chain. This entry belongs to a study of blood T cell repertoires in COVID-19. The length of the CDR3 is 16 residues. The germline V gene has CDR1 LNHNV and CDR2 YYDKDF (reference sequence). Trimming cost V 4 bases and J 0 bases, with 13 bases left between them. The method was immunoSEQ multiplex PCR; TCRdb's version includes in-frame clones alone and lacks a portion of them. The sample lists 200,000 to 250,000 clones, approximately 84% occurring once. This TCR derives from a man aged 45 to 65 with acute or convalescent COVID-19. The V gene is TRBV15, the J gene TRBJ1-3; D gene uncertain. The specimen sequenced was peripheral blood. The DNA of the CDR3 is TGTGCCACCAGCAATGCCGAAGACAACTCTGGAAACACCATATATTTT. Encoded protein: CATSNAEDNSGNTIYF.